The entry that follows covers one T cell receptor beta chain sequence. Its antigen is currently unknown. The germline V and J ends were trimmed by 3 bases and 0 bases, with 8 bases remaining between them. The CDR3 consists of 14 residues. Germline CDR1 reads SGHTA; CDR2 reads FQGNSA. TCR beta VDJ and CDR3 were profiled, and genomic DNA was the template. TCRdb independently ran MiXCR on the reads; one entry per CDR3 protein. Of around 200,000 distinct CDR3 sequences listed, less than 70% are singletons. This record belongs to a study of CD8+CD57+ T cells in acquired aplastic anemia. Study details: The DNA of sorted CD4+ and CD8+ cells averaged approximately 3.4 ug. The study, taken as a whole, reports: A set of around 30 CD8+ CDR3 sequences was shared between patients and controls, and these sequences appeared highly expressed in patients.

The sample consisted of sorted CD4+, CD8+, or CD8+CD57+ T cells (not recorded which) from PBMCs. V usage is TRBV7-2 and J usage is TRBJ1-2; D might be TRBD1 (5 bases). The receptor was isolated from a human donor in good health, serving as a control. CDR3 residues: CASSFDRANYGYTF. The CDR3 DNA reads as TGTGCCAGCAGCTTCGACAGAGCTAACTATGGCTACACCTTC.